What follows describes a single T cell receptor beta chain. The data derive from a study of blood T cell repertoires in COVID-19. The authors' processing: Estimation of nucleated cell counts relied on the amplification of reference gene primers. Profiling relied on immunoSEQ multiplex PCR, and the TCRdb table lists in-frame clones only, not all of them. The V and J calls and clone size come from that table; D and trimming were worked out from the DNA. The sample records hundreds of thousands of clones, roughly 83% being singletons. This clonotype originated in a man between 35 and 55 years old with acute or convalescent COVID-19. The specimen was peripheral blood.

The CDR3 loop reads CASSADQPQHF. For the CDR3, the DNA is TGTGCCAGCAGTGCCGATCAGCCCCAGCATTTT. The chain joins TRBV2 to TRBJ1-5; D is uncertain. Germline loops: CDR1 SNHLY, CDR2 FYNNEI. The CDR3 loop spans 11 amino acids. The V and J ends lost 4 bases and 5 bases respectively, with 3 bases between them.